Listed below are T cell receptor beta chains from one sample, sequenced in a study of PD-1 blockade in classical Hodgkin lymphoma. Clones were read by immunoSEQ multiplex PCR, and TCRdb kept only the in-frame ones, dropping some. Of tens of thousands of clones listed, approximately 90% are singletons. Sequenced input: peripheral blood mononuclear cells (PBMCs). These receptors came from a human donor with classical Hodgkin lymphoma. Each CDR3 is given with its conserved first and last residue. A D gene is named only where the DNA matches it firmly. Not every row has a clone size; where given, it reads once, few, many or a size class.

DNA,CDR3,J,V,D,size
TGTGCCAGCAGCTCAGACTATGGGAATGAGCAGTTCTTC,CASSSDYGNEQFF,TRBJ2-1,TRBV28,.,.
TGTGCCAGCAGCGGAAGAAGGGGATACGAGCAGTACTTC,CASSGRRGYEQYF,TRBJ2-7,TRBV7-2,.,.
TGTGCCAGCAGGAGTGACATGAACACTGAAGCTTTCTTT,CASRSDMNTEAFF,TRBJ1-1,TRBV2,.,.
TGTGCCAGCAGCTTGGGGTTGGGACAGGAATCACGGGAGCAGTACTTC,CASSLGLGQESREQYF,TRBJ2-7,TRBV7-9,TRBD1,once
TGTGCCAGTAGTACTCGGGACAGGCCCCAGTCTGAGCAGTTCTTC,CASSTRDRPQSEQFF,TRBJ2-1,TRBV19,TRBD1,.
TGTGCCAGCAGCGTACGAGTCACAGATACGCAGTATTTT,CASSVRVTDTQYF,TRBJ2-3,TRBV9,.,.
TGTGCCAGCAGCTTCCGGGACGACAACTACGAGCAGTACTTC,CASSFRDDNYEQYF,TRBJ2-7,TRBV5-5,.,.
TGCGCCAGCAGCTTGGGGGACCTTAATGAAAAACTGTTTTTT,CASSLGDLNEKLFF,TRBJ1-4,TRBV5-1,.,.
TGTGCCAGCAGTTCCCGGGGAGGGGGCCTAATTGGCTACACCTTC,CASSSRGGGLIGYTF,TRBJ1-2,TRBV28,TRBD1,.
TGTGCCAGCAGCCTTACTAGCGGGAGGCCCGGGGAGCTGTTTTTT,CASSLTSGRPGELFF,TRBJ2-2,TRBV6-5,TRBD2,once
TGTGCCAGCAGCTTAGGTCCAGGGGATCAGCCCCAGCATTTT,CASSLGPGDQPQHF,TRBJ1-5,TRBV7-2,.,.
TGTGCCAGCAGCTTAGGAGGGGCAGGGGGCAACTATGGCTACACCTTC,CASSLGGAGGNYGYTF,TRBJ1-2,TRBV7-9,TRBD1,.
TGTGCCAGCACGGGTTACAATGAGCAGTTCTTC,CASTGYNEQFF,TRBJ2-1,TRBV2,.,.
TGTGCCAGCAGCACCGGGACAGGGGTTCAAGAGACCCAGTACTTC,CASSTGTGVQETQYF,TRBJ2-5,TRBV6-1,TRBD1,few
TGTGCCATCAGTGATGGGCTAGCGGGAGCCTACGAGCAGTACTTC,CAISDGLAGAYEQYF,TRBJ2-7,TRBV10-3,TRBD2,.
TGTGCCAGCAGCTTAGAAACGAACACCGGGGAGCTGTTTTTT,CASSLETNTGELFF,TRBJ2-2,TRBV7-2,.,.
TGTGCCAGTAGTAAGTCGGGACAGGGGCGCTACGAGCAGTACTTC,CASSKSGQGRYEQYF,TRBJ2-7,TRBV19,TRBD1,.
TGTGCCAGCAGCTTAGATTCGGGGGGGCTCGAGCAGTACTTC,CASSLDSGGLEQYF,TRBJ2-7,TRBV11-3,TRBD2,.
TGTGCCAGCAGCACCTTGGGGACTAGCTACCCGCAGTATTTT,CASSTLGTSYPQYF,TRBJ2-3,TRBV28,TRBD2,.
TGTGCCAGCAGCTTATCAGATACGCAGTATTTT,CASSLSDTQYF,TRBJ2-3,TRBV7-9,.,.
TGTGCCAGCAGCTTCGCTAGCGGAACGGTGCAAGAGACCCAGTACTTC,CASSFASGTVQETQYF,TRBJ2-5,TRBV7-2,TRBD2,.
TGTGCCAGCAGTGAAGGTCTGGGAAAGCCCGTGGGCCTCTATGGCTACACCTTC,CASSEGLGKPVGLYGYTF,TRBJ1-2,TRBV6-1,.,.
TGTGCCAGCAGCCCCGACAGTCCCCTTAAGGCCCAGCATTTT,CASSPDSPLKAQHF,TRBJ1-5,TRBV6-6,.,.
TGCGCCAGCAGTGAGGGTACTACACGGGAGACCCAGTACTTC,CASSEGTTRETQYF,TRBJ2-5,TRBV10-1,.,.
TGTGCCTGGAGTGTAGCTGCTGAAGCTTTCTTT,CAWSVAAEAFF,TRBJ1-1,TRBV30,.,.
TGTGCCAGTACCTTGACTAACATGAACACTGAAGCTTTCTTT,CASTLTNMNTEAFF,TRBJ1-1,TRBV19,.,.
TGTGCCACCAGCAGAGCGGGCACGGGACAGAGGAATGAAAAACTGTTTTTT,CATSRAGTGQRNEKLFF,TRBJ1-4,TRBV15,TRBD1,.
TGTGCCAGTAGGAACAGGGGAAACACAGATACGCAGTATTTT,CASRNRGNTDTQYF,TRBJ2-3,TRBV19,TRBD1,once
TGTGCCAGCAGCCAACAAACAGGGGAACACACCGGGGAGCTGTTTTTT,CASSQQTGEHTGELFF,TRBJ2-2,TRBV4-2,TRBD1,.
TGTGCCAGTAGTAGGTCTTTCGACGGGGGATCGCCCCAGCATTTT,CASSRSFDGGSPQHF,TRBJ1-5,TRBV19,.,.
TGTGCCAGCAGCACAAGTAGGGGTAACAATGAGCAGTTCTTC,CASSTSRGNNEQFF,TRBJ2-1,TRBV9,.,.
TGTGCCAGCAGTGAAGCGCAACATGGGGCGCGCACGCAGTATTTT,CASSEAQHGARTQYF,TRBJ2-3,TRBV2,.,.
TGTGCCAGCAGCTTCCTCGGGATATCTACAACAGATACGCAGTATTTT,CASSFLGISTTDTQYF,TRBJ2-3,TRBV5-4,.,.
TGTGCCAGCAGTTACTCTCAGGTGAACACTGAAGCTTTCTTT,CASSYSQVNTEAFF,TRBJ1-1,TRBV6-5,.,.